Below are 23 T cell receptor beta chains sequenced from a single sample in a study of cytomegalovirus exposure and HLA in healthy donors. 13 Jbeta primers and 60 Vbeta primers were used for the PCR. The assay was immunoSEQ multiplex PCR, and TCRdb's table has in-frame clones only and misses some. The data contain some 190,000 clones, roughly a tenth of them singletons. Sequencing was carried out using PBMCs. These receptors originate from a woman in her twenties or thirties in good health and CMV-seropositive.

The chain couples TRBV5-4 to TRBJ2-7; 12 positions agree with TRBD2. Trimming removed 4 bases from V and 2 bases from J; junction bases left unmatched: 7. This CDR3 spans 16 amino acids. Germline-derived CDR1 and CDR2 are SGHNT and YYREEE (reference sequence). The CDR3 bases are TGTGCCAGCAGCCCAGGACTAGCGGGAACGACCTACGAGCAGTACTTC. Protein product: CASSPGLAGTTYEQYF.

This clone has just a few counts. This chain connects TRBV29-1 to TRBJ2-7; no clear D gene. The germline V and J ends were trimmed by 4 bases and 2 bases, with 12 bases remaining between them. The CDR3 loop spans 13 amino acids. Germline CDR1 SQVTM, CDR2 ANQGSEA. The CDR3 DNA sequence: TGCAGCGTTGTTAGAGGCGCTACCTACGAGCAGTACTTC. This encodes CSVVRGATYEQYF.

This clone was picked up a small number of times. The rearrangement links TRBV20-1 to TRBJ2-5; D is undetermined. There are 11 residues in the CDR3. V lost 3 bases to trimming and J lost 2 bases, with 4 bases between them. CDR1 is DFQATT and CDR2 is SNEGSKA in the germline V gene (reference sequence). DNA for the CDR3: TGCAGTGCTAGTGAGCAAGAGACCCAGTACTTC. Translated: CSASEQETQYF.

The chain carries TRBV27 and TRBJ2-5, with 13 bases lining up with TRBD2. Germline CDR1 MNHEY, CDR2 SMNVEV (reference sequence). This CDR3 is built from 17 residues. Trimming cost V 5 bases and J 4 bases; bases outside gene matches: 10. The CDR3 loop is CASSPRTSGRSLETQYF. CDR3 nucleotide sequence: TGTGCCAGCAGTCCTCGGACTAGCGGGAGATCCCTAGAGACCCAGTACTTC.

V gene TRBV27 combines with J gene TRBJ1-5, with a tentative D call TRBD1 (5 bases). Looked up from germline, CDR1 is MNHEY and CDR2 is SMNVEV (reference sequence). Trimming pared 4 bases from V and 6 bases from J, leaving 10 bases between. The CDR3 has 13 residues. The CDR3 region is CASSSTVGQPQHF. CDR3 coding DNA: TGTGCCAGCAGTTCGACAGTAGGTCAGCCCCAGCATTTT.

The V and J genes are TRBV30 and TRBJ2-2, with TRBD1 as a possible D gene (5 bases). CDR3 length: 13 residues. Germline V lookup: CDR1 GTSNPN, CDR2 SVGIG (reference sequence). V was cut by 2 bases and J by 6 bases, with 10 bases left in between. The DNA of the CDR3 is TGTGCCTGGAGTCGACAGTCCCCCGGGGAGCTGTTTTTT. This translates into CAWSRQSPGELFF.

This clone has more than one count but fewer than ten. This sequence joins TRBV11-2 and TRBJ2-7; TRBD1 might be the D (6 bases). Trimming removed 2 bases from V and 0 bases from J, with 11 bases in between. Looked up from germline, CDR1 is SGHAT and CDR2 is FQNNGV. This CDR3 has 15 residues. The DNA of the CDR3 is TGTGCCAGCAGCTTATGGGGGCCCAGCTCCTACGAGCAGTACTTC. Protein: CASSLWGPSSYEQYF.

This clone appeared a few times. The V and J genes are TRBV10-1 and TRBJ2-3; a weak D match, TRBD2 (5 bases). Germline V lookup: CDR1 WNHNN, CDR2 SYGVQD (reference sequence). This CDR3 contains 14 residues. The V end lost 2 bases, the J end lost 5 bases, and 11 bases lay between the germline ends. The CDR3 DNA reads TGCGCCAGCAGTGAGCTGGGTGGAGGAGATACGCAGTATTTT. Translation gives CASSELGGGDTQYF.

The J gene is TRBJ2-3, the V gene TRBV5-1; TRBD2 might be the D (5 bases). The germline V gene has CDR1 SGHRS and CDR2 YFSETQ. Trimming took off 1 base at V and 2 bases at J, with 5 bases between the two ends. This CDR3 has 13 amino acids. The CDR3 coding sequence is TGCGCCAGCAGCTTGCGGGACACAGATACGCAGTATTTT. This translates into CASSLRDTDTQYF.

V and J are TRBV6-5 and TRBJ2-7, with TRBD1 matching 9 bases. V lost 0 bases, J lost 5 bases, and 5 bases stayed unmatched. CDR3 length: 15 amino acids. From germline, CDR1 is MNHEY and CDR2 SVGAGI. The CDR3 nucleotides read TGTGCCAGCAGTTACTCGTGGACAGGGGTCAACGAGCAGTACTTC. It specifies CASSYSWTGVNEQYF.

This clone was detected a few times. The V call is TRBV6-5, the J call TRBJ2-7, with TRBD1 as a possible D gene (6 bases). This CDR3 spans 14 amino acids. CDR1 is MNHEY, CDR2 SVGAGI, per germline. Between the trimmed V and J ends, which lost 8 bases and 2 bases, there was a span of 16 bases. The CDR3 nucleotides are TGTGCCAGCCCAAACCGGACAGAAACCTACGAGCAGTACTTC. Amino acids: CASPNRTETYEQYF.

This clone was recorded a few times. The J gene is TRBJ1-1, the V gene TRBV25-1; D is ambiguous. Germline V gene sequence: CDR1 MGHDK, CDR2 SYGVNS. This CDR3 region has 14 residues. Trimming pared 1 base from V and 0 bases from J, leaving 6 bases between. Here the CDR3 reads CASSESGVNTEAFF. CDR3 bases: TGTGCCAGCAGTGAATCCGGGGTGAACACTGAAGCTTTCTTT.

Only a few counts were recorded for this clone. CDR3 sequence reads: CASSAGQETQYF. The CDR3 nucleotides read TGTGCCAGCAGCGCGGGCCAAGAGACCCAGTACTTC. The genes are TRBV7-6 and TRBJ2-5; tentatively, D is TRBD2 (5 bases). V was cut by 5 bases and J by 1 base, with 5 bases left in between. CDR1 is SGHVS, CDR2 FNYEAQ, per germline. There are 12 residues in the CDR3.

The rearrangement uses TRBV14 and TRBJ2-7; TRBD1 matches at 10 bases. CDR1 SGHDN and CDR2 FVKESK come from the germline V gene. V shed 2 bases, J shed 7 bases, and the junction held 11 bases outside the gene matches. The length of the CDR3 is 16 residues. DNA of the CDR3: TGTGCCAGCAGCCAATACCACGGGACAGGGGTACGAGAGCAGTACTTC. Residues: CASSQYHGTGVREQYF. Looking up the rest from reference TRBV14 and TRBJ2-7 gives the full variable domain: EAGVTQFPSHSVIEKGQTVTLRCDPISGHDNLYWYRRVMGKEIKFLLHFVKESKQDESGMPNNRFLAERTGGTYSTLKVQPAELEDSGVYFCASSQYHGTGVREQYFGPGTRLTVT.

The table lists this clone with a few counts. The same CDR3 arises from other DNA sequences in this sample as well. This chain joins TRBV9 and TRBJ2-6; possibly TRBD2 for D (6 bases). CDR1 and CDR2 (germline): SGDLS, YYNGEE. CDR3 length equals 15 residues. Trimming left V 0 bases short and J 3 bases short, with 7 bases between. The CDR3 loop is CASSVAGSGANVLTF. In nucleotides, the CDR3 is TGTGCCAGCAGCGTAGCCGGGAGTGGGGCCAACGTCCTGACTTTC.

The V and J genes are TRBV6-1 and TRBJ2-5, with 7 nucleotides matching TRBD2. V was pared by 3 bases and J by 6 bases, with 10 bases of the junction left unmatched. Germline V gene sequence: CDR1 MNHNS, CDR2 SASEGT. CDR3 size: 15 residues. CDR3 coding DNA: TGTGCCAGCAGTGAGAGCGGGAATATTTGGAAGACCCAGTACTTC. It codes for CASSESGNIWKTQYF.

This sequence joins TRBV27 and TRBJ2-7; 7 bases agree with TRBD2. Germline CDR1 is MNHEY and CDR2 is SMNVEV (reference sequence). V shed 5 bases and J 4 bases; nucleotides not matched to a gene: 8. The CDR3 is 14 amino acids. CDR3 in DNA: TGTGCCAGCAGTCCCAGCGGGATCCCGTACGAGCAGTACTTC. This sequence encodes CASSPSGIPYEQYF.

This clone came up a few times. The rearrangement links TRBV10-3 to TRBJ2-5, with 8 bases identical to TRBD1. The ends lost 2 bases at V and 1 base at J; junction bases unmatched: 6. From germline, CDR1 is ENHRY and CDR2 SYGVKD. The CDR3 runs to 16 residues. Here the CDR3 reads CAISEHGQGPQETQYF. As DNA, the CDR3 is TGTGCCATCAGTGAGCACGGACAGGGACCCCAAGAGACCCAGTACTTC.

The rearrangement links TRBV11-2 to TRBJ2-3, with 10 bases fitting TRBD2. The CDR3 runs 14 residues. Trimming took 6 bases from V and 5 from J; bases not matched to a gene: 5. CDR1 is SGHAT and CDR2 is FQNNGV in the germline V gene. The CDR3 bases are TGTGCCAGCAGTCCCAGGACTAGCGGAGATACGCAGTATTTT. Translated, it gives CASSPRTSGDTQYF.

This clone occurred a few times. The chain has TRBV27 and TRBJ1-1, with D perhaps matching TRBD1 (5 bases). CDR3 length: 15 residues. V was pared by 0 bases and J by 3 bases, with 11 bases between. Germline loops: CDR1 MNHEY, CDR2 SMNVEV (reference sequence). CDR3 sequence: CASSLSPGVDTEAFF. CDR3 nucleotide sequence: TGTGCCAGCAGTTTATCGCCGGGGGTCGACACTGAAGCTTTCTTT.

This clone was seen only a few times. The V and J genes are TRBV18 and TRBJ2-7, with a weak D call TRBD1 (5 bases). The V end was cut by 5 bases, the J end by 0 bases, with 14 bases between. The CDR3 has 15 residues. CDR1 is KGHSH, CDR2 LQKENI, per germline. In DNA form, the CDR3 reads TGTGCCAGCTCAGCAGGTTACACAGGCTCCTACGAGCAGTACTTC. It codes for CASSAGYTGSYEQYF.

CDR3 in DNA: TGTGCCAGCAGTCCCGGACTAGCGGCCTCCTACGAGCAGTACTTC. It translates to CASSPGLAASYEQYF. The rearrangement uses TRBV5-4 and TRBJ2-7; 10 bases fit TRBD2. With 5 bases clipped from V and 0 bases from J, the junction kept 5 bases outside the gene matches. CDR3 length: 15 residues. Germline V gives CDR1 SGHNT, CDR2 YYREEE (reference sequence).

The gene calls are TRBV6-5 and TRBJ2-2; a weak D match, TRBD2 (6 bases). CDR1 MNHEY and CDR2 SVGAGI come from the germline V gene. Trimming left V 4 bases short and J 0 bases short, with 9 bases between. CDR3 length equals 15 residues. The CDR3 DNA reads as TGTGCCAGCAGTTCCGGGACTTCGAACACCGGGGAGCTGTTTTTT. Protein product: CASSSGTSNTGELFF.